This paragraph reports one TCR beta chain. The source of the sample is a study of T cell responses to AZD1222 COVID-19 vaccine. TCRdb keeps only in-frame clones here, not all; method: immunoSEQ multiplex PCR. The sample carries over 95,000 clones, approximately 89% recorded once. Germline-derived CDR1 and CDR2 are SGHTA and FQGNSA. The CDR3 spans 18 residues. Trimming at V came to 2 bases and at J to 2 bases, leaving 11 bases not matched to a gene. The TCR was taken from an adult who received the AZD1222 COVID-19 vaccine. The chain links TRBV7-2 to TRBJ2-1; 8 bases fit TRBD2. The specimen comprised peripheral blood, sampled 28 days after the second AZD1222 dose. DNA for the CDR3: TGTGCCAGCAGCTTAAGAGGAGGTAGCGGGGCCACCTACAATGAGCAGTTCTTC. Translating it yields CASSLRGGSGATYNEQFF.